These 18 T cell receptor beta chains were sequenced from one sample in a study of T cell repertoires in aging, cancer and after chemotherapy (dated by TCRdb to between 2018 and 2021). Sequencing was performed on an Illumina MiSeq. Using a mixed TRB-A/B primer pool, multiplex touch-down PCR amplified rearranged TRB sequences covering the V, D and J segments. The public reads were quality trimmed at Q25 with fastp and then assembled into clones with MiXCR by TCRdb, keeping productive beta chains. CDR3 protein duplicates are merged, each entry listing the most common genes and DNA. In this sample the table shows 10,000 to 13,000 distinct CDR3 sequences, approximately 30% of which occur a single time. The ten largest clonotypes hold 3.2% of the sample. TCR beta rearrangements were amplified from genomic DNA extracted from peripheral blood rather than from sorted cells or RNA. The sequenced sample consisted of blood. These receptors were obtained from a human donor in good health.

This clonotype was detected only a few times. The V and J genes are TRBV19 and TRBJ1-5, with D unclear. The CDR3 is made up of 13 amino acids. CDR1 is LNHDA and CDR2 is SQIVND in the germline V gene (reference sequence). V shed 5 bases and J shed 7 bases, with 12 bases lying between them. CDR3 nucleotides: TGTGCCAGTAGTTCTGGGGTTTCCCAGCCCCAGCATTTT. Residues: CASSSGVSQPQHF. Complete variable domain (other parts from reference TRBV19 and TRBJ1-5): DGGITQSPKYLFRKEGQNVTLSCEQNLNHDAMYWYRQDPGQGLRLIYYSQIVNDFQKGDIAEGYSVSREKKESFPLTVTSAQKNPTAFYLCASSSGVSQPQHFGDGTRLSIL.

This clonotype was seen more than once but under ten times. The chain combines TRBV19 with TRBJ1-1, with D maybe TRBD1 (6 bases). This CDR3 comprises 14 residues. Trimming took off 4 bases at V and 3 bases at J, with 12 bases between the two ends. Looked up from germline, CDR1 is LNHDA and CDR2 is SQIVND (reference sequence). Written as DNA, the CDR3 is TGTGCCAGTAGTAAACAGGGAGGTGACACTGAAGCTTTCTTT. This translates into CASSKQGGDTEAFF.

This clonotype is categorized as medium-sized. V is TRBV11-3 and J is TRBJ2-3; 11 nucleotides line up with TRBD2. J lost 3 bases, V lost 4 bases, and 3 bases had no gene match. The germline gives CDR1 SGHNT, CDR2 YENEEA. The CDR3 has 15 residues. Written as DNA, the CDR3 is TGTGCCAGCAGCTCCAGACTAGCGGGGACAGATACGCAGTATTTT. Its translation: CASSSRLAGTDTQYF.

This clonotype is categorized as medium-sized. This chain joins TRBV29-1 and TRBJ2-1, with 7 bases lining up with TRBD2. The CDR3 sequence is 14 residues long. Germline assignment: CDR1 SQVTM and CDR2 ANQGSEA. With 7 bases clipped from V and 6 bases from J, the junction kept 12 bases outside the gene matches. The CDR3 region is CSAHGLVPSNEQFF. The CDR3 region has the DNA TGCAGCGCTCACGGACTAGTTCCGAGCAATGAGCAGTTCTTC.

The gene calls are TRBV19 and TRBJ1-5, with D perhaps matching TRBD1 (5 bases). The V and J ends lost 3 bases and 6 bases respectively, with 15 bases between them. CDR1 is LNHDA and CDR2 is SQIVND in the germline V gene (reference sequence). The CDR3 covers 15 residues. In nucleotides, the CDR3 is TGTGCCAGTAGTATTAGCCAGGGTGACGTTCAGCCCCAGCATTTT. This translates into CASSISQGDVQPQHF.

Details on this clonotype: A much larger clone lies one base from this, so it may be a read error. The gene calls are TRBV11-3 and TRBJ1-4; possible D gene TRBD1, 5 bases. Germline CDR1 and CDR2: SGHNT and YENEEA. Trimming shortened V by 7 bases and J by 4 bases, and 16 bases separated the two germline ends. The CDR3 loop spans 15 amino acids. The CDR3 DNA reads as TGTGCCAGCACCTTGGCCCGCAGGGATAATGAAAAACTGTTTTTT. Its protein is CASTLARRDNEKLFF.

CDR3 coding DNA: TGTGCCAGCAGCTACCACTTTGGGAGGGAAAGAGGGAATCAGCCCCAGCATTTT. Its protein product is CASSYHFGRERGNQPQHF. This sequence joins TRBV6-1 and TRBJ1-5; D ambiguous. The length of the CDR3 is 18 residues. Germline loops: CDR1 MNHNS, CDR2 SASEGT. V shed 6 bases and J shed 4 bases, with 25 bases lying between them.

By share of the sample, this clonotype is medium-sized. V gene TRBV11-3 combines with J gene TRBJ2-1, with TRBD1 as a possible D gene (7 bases). This CDR3 spans 16 amino acids. V lost 2 bases and J lost 0, with 11 bases in between. From germline, CDR1 is SGHNT and CDR2 YENEEA. DNA of the CDR3: TGTGCCAGCAGCTTAAGGCGGGACAGCTCCTACAATGAGCAGTTCTTC. This gives the protein CASSLRRDSSYNEQFF.

V is TRBV15 and J is TRBJ2-7, with TRBD1 as a possible D gene (5 bases). This CDR3 is built from 13 residues. CDR1 LNHNV and CDR2 YYDKDF come from the germline V gene (reference sequence). Trimming took off 3 bases at V and 2 bases at J, with 8 bases between the two ends. The CDR3 nucleotides are TGTGCCACCAGCAGGCAGGACACCTACGAGCAGTACTTC. It yields the protein CATSRQDTYEQYF.

This chain connects TRBV12-3 or TRBV12-4 to TRBJ1-1; the D gene is possibly TRBD1 (5 bases). The ends were cut back, 3 bases at V and 6 bases at J, with 8 bases in the middle. This CDR3 is built from 12 residues. The CDR3 bases are TGTGCCAGCAGTTTCGACAGCTCTGAAGCTTTCTTT. Its translation: CASSFDSSEAFF.

This clonotype counts as medium-sized. The chain joins TRBV19 to TRBJ1-2; TRBD1 aligns across 8 bases. This CDR3 is built from 15 residues. The germline V gene encodes CDR1 LNHDA and CDR2 SQIVND (reference sequence). V was pared by 3 bases and J by 2 bases, with 5 bases of the junction left unmatched. CDR3 loop: CASSISGQGNYGYTF. In nucleotides, the CDR3 is TGTGCCAGTAGTATTAGCGGACAGGGAAACTATGGCTACACCTTC.

The rearrangement uses TRBV19 and TRBJ1-1; tentative D call: TRBD1 (5 bases). The CDR3 is made up of 15 amino acids. Looked up from germline, CDR1 is LNHDA and CDR2 is SQIVND (reference sequence). Trimming stripped 5 bases from V and 4 bases from J, with 17 bases between. Here the CDR3 DNA reads TGTGCCAGTAGTCCGGGACCTTCTCTCGGCACTGAAGCTTTCTTT. Its translation: CASSPGPSLGTEAFF.

This clonotype was picked up a small number of times. The chain is built from TRBV6-2 or TRBV6-3 and TRBJ1-3, with a tentative D call TRBD1 (5 bases). Germline V gene sequence: CDR1 MNHEY, CDR2 SVGEGT. The V gene lost 6 bases and the J gene lost 0 bases, with 15 bases spanning the gap. This CDR3 is 16 amino acids long. Here the CDR3 reads CASRIQGDPSGNTIYF. The CDR3 DNA reads as TGTGCCAGCAGGATTCAAGGGGACCCCTCTGGAAACACCATATATTTT.

Relative to its sample, this clonotype is medium-sized. The V call is TRBV19, the J call TRBJ2-3; 7 nucleotides line up with TRBD1. Germline CDR1 LNHDA, CDR2 SQIVND (reference sequence). The length of the CDR3 is 16 residues. Germline trimming cut 3 bases from V and 5 bases from J; bases unmatched to any gene: 11. This chain's CDR3 is CASSIRQGSWEDTQYF. The DNA of the CDR3 is TGTGCCAGTAGTATCAGACAGGGAAGCTGGGAAGATACGCAGTATTTT. Variable domain in full (rest from reference TRBV19 and TRBJ2-3): DGGITQSPKYLFRKEGQNVTLSCEQNLNHDAMYWYRQDPGQGLRLIYYSQIVNDFQKGDIAEGYSVSREKKESFPLTVTSAQKNPTAFYLCASSIRQGSWEDTQYFGPGTRLTVL.

This sequence joins TRBV7-9 and TRBJ1-6; D is unresolved. The CDR3 covers 16 residues. V lost 5 bases and J lost 0, with 11 bases in between. Germline V lookup: CDR1 SEHNR, CDR2 FQNEAQ (reference sequence). The DNA of the CDR3 is TGTGCCAGCAGCGGACGCCGGCGCTCCTATAATTCACCCCTCCACTTT. This sequence encodes CASSGRRRSYNSPLHF.

This clonotype occurred a few times. The chain has TRBV6-5 and TRBJ2-7, with TRBD1 as a possible D gene (6 bases). V was clipped by 0 bases and J by 5 bases, with 14 bases between them. Germline CDR1 reads MNHEY; CDR2 reads SVGAGI. CDR3 size: 15 residues. The chain's CDR3 is CASSYSGGRGHEQYF. The CDR3 DNA sequence: TGTGCCAGCAGTTACTCAGGCGGCAGGGGTCACGAGCAGTACTTC.

The chain links TRBV30 to TRBJ2-7; weak D call: TRBD2 (5 bases). Trimming took off 0 bases at V and 0 bases at J, with 15 bases between the two ends. Germline assignment: CDR1 GTSNPN and CDR2 SVGIG (reference sequence). CDR3 length: 16 amino acids. The CDR3: CAWSVRGLADSYEQYF. The CDR3 DNA sequence: TGTGCCTGGAGTGTACGAGGTCTAGCCGACTCCTACGAGCAGTACTTC.

The sample holds a few counts of this clonotype. This sequence joins TRBV5-5 and TRBJ2-5; D unresolved. The V and J ends lost 0 bases and 4 bases respectively, with 4 bases between them. This CDR3 comprises 12 residues. Germline V lookup: CDR1 SGHKS, CDR2 YYEKEE (reference sequence). CDR3 sequence (DNA): TGTGCCAGCAGCTTGGGGCCAGAGACCCAGTACTTC. Its protein product is CASSLGPETQYF.